This entry is about one T cell receptor (beta chain). Its antigen is undetermined. Trimming stripped 2 bases from V and 1 base from J, with 5 bases between. The V gene's germline CDR1 is SGHDN and CDR2 FVKESK. This CDR3 region has 13 residues. The table came from immunoSEQ multiplex PCR; TCRdb's copy has only in-frame clones and leaves some out. The repertoire holds fewer than 90,000 clones, with approximately 95% as singletons. This specimen belongs to a study of cytomegalovirus exposure and HLA in healthy donors. It was the approximately 130-subject validation cohort, separate from the approximately 690-subject first cohort, to which the donors belonged. Whole-study findings and limits: Confirmation in vitro established that three CMV-associated chains were specific for CMV antigens. The study put around 180 TCR beta chains on its list as cytomegalovirus-associated.

Sequencing was carried out using PBMCs. V usage is TRBV14 and J usage is TRBJ1-1; D ambiguous. This receptor was identified in a woman younger than 30 in good health and CMV-seropositive. The CDR3 here is CASSQLQNTEAFF. For the CDR3, the DNA is TGTGCCAGCAGCCAATTACAGAACACTGAAGCTTTCTTT.